This T cell receptor beta chain originates from a study of OX40 agonist ivuxolimab in advanced cancers. Study summary: Prior therapy, whether anti-PD-1, anti-PD-L1 or anti-CTLA-4, was allowed, and 30% to 40% had some. Three patients, one with hepatocellular carcinoma and two with cutaneous melanoma, achieved partial responses. General study points: No determination was made of the antigen specificity of the expanded peripheral T cells.

The table came from immunoSEQ multiplex PCR; TCRdb's copy has only in-frame clones and leaves some out. This table has 85,000 to 130,000 clones, 90% appearing once. The ends were cut back, 1 base at V and 7 bases at J, with 23 bases in the middle. CDR3 length: 17 residues. Looked up from germline, CDR1 is SGHVS and CDR2 is FQNEAQ. As concerns this clone: Its antigen is undetermined.

Patients were ineligible given autoimmune disease history or systemic immunosuppression. The rearrangement links TRBV7-8 to TRBJ2-7; either TRBD1 or TRBD2 may fit D (7 bases each). Sample: CD4+ or CD8+ T cells sorted from blood, taken in a trial of the OX40 agonist ivuxolimab. This clonotype was obtained from an adult with an advanced solid tumor such as melanoma, head and neck, liver or kidney cancer. This chain's CDR3 is CASSLEVPIPRGGEQYF. The CDR3 DNA sequence: TGTGCCAGCAGCTTAGAAGTCCCGATCCCCAGGGGGGGGGAGCAGTACTTC.